This TCR beta chain is drawn from a study of blood T cells in healthy people across ages. Note on this clonotype: Its matching antigen is unknown.

Every donor provided 9.5 to 10 milliliters of peripheral blood. Findings of the study overall: Diversity was estimated from one million T cells, and these estimates were considered underestimates. The study lacked donor CMV status, which possibly confounded expanded clonotype changes.

From germline, CDR1 is MNHEY and CDR2 SVGAGI. V lost 0 bases and J 3 bases, leaving 14 bases between the germline ends. The CDR3 runs 17 residues. Primers used in a second PCR of roughly 6 to 12 cycles were a sample-barcoded 5' primer and a J-beta primer mix. TCRdb passed the 5' RACE reads through MiXCR, listing each CDR3 protein once. The sample includes some 1.8 million distinct CDR3 sequences, roughly two fifths of them seen just once. The sequence was obtained from a human donor in good health. J is TRBJ1-4 and V is TRBV6-5; D ambiguous. The specimen was blood. The CDR3 loop reads CASSYSMWAAANEKLFF. The CDR3 DNA follows: TGTGCCAGCAGTTACTCGATGTGGGCGGCTGCTAATGAAAAACTGTTTTTT.